The rows below give T cell receptor beta chains drawn from one sample of a study of CD8 T cells in ankylosing spondylitis. TCRdb re-derived calls from the 5' RACE reads in MiXCR, one entry per CDR3 protein. In the table there are about 210,000 distinct CDR3 sequences, around 6.6% of which are singletons. The sample was blood, either unsorted or a sorted T cell fraction (not recorded which). These receptors came from a male donor with ankylosing spondylitis. Each CDR3 is given with its conserved first and last residue. The order of the fields is D gene, clone size, J gene, V gene, CDR3 DNA, CDR3 protein. A D gene is named only where the DNA matches it firmly. Clone size appears in some rows only: once, few, many, or a class for an expanded clone.

>TRBD2|many|TRBJ2-1|TRBV27
TGTGCCAGCACCCTACGGGGACTAGCCCATGAGCAGTTCTTC
CASTLRGLAHEQFF
>TRBD2|few|TRBJ2-1|TRBV7-2
TGTGCCAGCAGCGCGACTAGCGGGGCCTACAATGAGCAGTTCTTC
CASSATSGAYNEQFF
>NA|many|TRBJ2-2|TRBV5-1
TGCGCCAGCAGCTTCGAGGGGCAAACGAACACCGGGGAGCTGTTTTTT
CASSFEGQTNTGELFF
>TRBD1|many|TRBJ2-7|TRBV28
TGTGCCAGCAGGGGGGACAGTGTGTCCTACGAGCAGTACTTC
CASRGDSVSYEQYF
>NA|NA|TRBJ1-1|TRBV6-2/TRBV6-3
TGTGCCAGCAGTTACTCTTTAGAAGCTTTCTTT
CASSYSLEAFF
>NA|many|TRBJ1-5|TRBV11-2
TGTGCCAGCAGCTCCTACGGGGGGAAAAATCAGCCCCAGCATTTT
CASSSYGGKNQPQHF
>TRBD2|NA|TRBJ2-3|TRBV9
TGTGCCAGCAGCGTATTTGGGGGAGGGAGCACAGATACGCAGTATTTT
CASSVFGGGSTDTQYF
>NA|few|TRBJ2-3|TRBV6-1
TGTGCCAGCAGATCGGACATCTCCACAGATACGCAGTATTTT
CASRSDISTDTQYF
>TRBD1|many|TRBJ1-1|TRBV14
TGTGCCAGCAGCCAAGCGCCCGGGACAGTCCTCCTATCATCTGAAGCTTTCTTT
CASSQAPGTVLLSSEAFF
>NA|few|TRBJ1-5|TRBV19
TGTGCCAGTATGATAGACCCCTCGACCAGCCCCAATCAGCCCCAGCATTTT
CASMIDPSTSPNQPQHF
>NA|many|TRBJ1-2|TRBV6-5
TGTGCCAGCAGTTACCCGCCCCCGGCGGGCCTGAGCGGCTACACCTTC
CASSYPPPAGLSGYTF
>NA|many|TRBJ1-4|TRBV4-3
TGCGCCAGCAGCCAACCCCCTCCGGGGTCCTTAAGGGGAGAAAAACTGTTTTTT
CASSQPPPGSLRGEKLFF
>TRBD1|few|TRBJ2-7|TRBV7-9
TGTGCCAGCAGCTCGACTCGGACAGGGGGAGGCCGCGAGCAGTACTTC
CASSSTRTGGGREQYF
>NA|NA|TRBJ1-1|TRBV5-1
TGCGCCAGCAGCTGGGGTGGAGGGAACTCTGAAGCTTTCTTT
CASSWGGGNSEAFF
>NA|many|TRBJ2-1|TRBV27
TGTGCCAGCAGTTCCAGGTGGTACAATGAGCAGTTCTTC
CASSSRWYNEQFF
>NA|many|TRBJ2-5|TRBV10-3
TGTGCCACCCAGGGGCCACCTAGCCAGACCCAGTACTTC
CATQGPPSQTQYF
>NA|many|TRBJ1-5|TRBV6-2/TRBV6-3
TGTGCCAGCAGTTACGCCAGACGCAATCAGCCCCAGCATTTT
CASSYARRNQPQHF
>NA|many|TRBJ1-3|TRBV28
TGTGCCAGCAGTTTAGAGCCGAACACCATATATTTT
CASSLEPNTIYF
>NA|few|TRBJ1-2|TRBV9
TGTGCCAGCAGCGTAAGCAGCCCCTATGGCTACACCTTC
CASSVSSPYGYTF
>TRBD1|many|TRBJ1-1|TRBV5-5
TGTGCCAGCAGTGCCCCCAGGGGGTTTGAAGCTTTCTTT
CASSAPRGFEAFF
>NA|few|TRBJ2-7|TRBV6-1
TGTGCCAGCAGTCAGAAAGGCCCCCGGCGCAACGAGCAGTACTTC
CASSQKGPRRNEQYF
>TRBD1|many|TRBJ2-7|TRBV10-3
TGTGCCATCAGTGGTGGACAGGGGTGGTATGAGCAGTACTTC
CAISGGQGWYEQYF
>TRBD1|NA|TRBJ2-2|TRBV10-1
TGCGCCAGCAGTGGGGACAGGGACACCGGGGAGCTGTTTTTT
CASSGDRDTGELFF
>NA|many|TRBJ1-1|TRBV5-1
TGCGCCAGCAGCTTGGAACAAGGACACCCTGGAGCTTTCTTT
CASSLEQGHPGAFF
>NA|NA|TRBJ1-1|TRBV7-9
TGTGCCAGCAGCTTAGCGGCTCGAGGGAACACTGAAGCTTTCTTT
CASSLAARGNTEAFF
>NA|once|TRBJ2-1|TRBV28
TGTGCCAGCAGTTTCCTTCAGGGCAGCTACAATGAGCAGTTCTTC
CASSFLQGSYNEQFF
>NA|NA|TRBJ2-1|TRBV27
TGTGCCAGCAGTTTGATTGGGAGTGAGCAGTTCTTC
CASSLIGSEQFF
>NA|few|TRBJ2-1|TRBV19
TGTGCCAGTAGCTTGTATTCCGGGGATGAGCAGTTCTTC
CASSLYSGDEQFF
>NA|NA|TRBJ2-4|TRBV13
TGTGCCAGCACCCCGGGGAAGGAGAACATTCAGTACTTC
CASTPGKENIQYF
>NA|many|TRBJ1-2|TRBV19
TGTGCCAGTAACCCGTTCGACAGCGGAATCTACTATGGCTACACCTTC
CASNPFDSGIYYGYTF
>TRBD2|NA|TRBJ2-7|TRBV12-3/TRBV12-4
TGTGCCAGCAGCCCTGGGACTAGAAAATACGAGCAGTACTTC
CASSPGTRKYEQYF
>NA|many|TRBJ2-1|TRBV15
TGTGCCACCAGCAGAGATTGGGGTGTCAATGAGCAGTTCTTC
CATSRDWGVNEQFF